This T cell receptor beta chain was identified during a study of cytomegalovirus exposure and HLA in healthy donors. The germline V gene encodes CDR1 SGHDT and CDR2 YYEEEE. Trimming took off 7 bases at V and 2 bases at J, with 12 bases between the two ends. The CDR3 spans 13 residues. This PCR relied on a set of 60 Vbeta primers and 13 Jbeta primers. Repertoires were generated with immunoSEQ multiplex PCR, while TCRdb's copy carries only in-frame clones and drops some. The sample totals about 140,000 clones. Input material: PBMCs. This receptor was taken from a male donor in good health and CMV-seronegative. The chain has TRBV5-6 and TRBJ2-5; D possibly corresponds to TRBD2 (6 bases). CDR3 sequence: CASGGALQETQYF. The CDR3 region has the DNA TGTGCCAGCGGCGGGGCCTTGCAAGAGACCCAGTACTTC.